Below, one TCR beta chain is given with its context. Trimming cost V 5 bases and J 0 bases, with 11 bases left between them. Germline assignment: CDR1 LNHNV and CDR2 YYDKDF (reference sequence). This CDR3 comprises 14 residues. This sample is part of a study of T cells in Graves' hyperthyroidism and ophthalmopathy. The patients, who ranged from 18 to 65 in age, presented with newly diagnosed hyperthyroidism lasting under 2 months. The source material, RNA transcripts, was used to amplify TCR beta CDR3 regions. First-round RT-PCR of the TCR CDR3 relied on the HTBI primer set. TCRdb itself ran the multiplex PCR reads through MiXCR, one entry per CDR3 protein. The data show approximately 400,000 distinct CDR3 sequences, around 16% seen once.

The TCR originated in a young woman with Graves' hyperthyroidism. The V and J genes are TRBV15 and TRBJ2-7; D possibly corresponds to TRBD2 (6 bases). Sequenced: blood. The CDR3 DNA reads TGTGCCACCAGCCGGGAGCTAAGCTCCTACGAGCAGTACTTC. Protein: CATSRELSSYEQYF.